A selection of T cell receptor beta chains follows, all from one sample in a study of T cells in Graves' hyperthyroidism and ophthalmopathy. TCRdb reprocessed the multiplex PCR reads via MiXCR and lists one record per CDR3 protein. The sample shows about 350,000 distinct CDR3 sequences, around 18% of them seen only once. Sequencing used blood. These receptors were obtained from a woman aged 40 to 50 with Graves' ophthalmopathy. The CDR3 runs from the conserved cysteine through the conserved F or W. D genes are given only for firm matches. Clone size is not always given. Where it is, it says once, few, many or a class for expanded clones.

j_gene,abundance,v_gene,d_gene,CDR3nt,CDR3aa
TRBJ2-2,few,TRBV3-1,NA,TGTGCCAGCAGCCAATCCGAGCGAACTAGCGGGGAGCTGTTTTTT,CASSQSERTSGELFF
TRBJ2-7,many,TRBV6-1,NA,TGTGCCAGCAGTGAATTGAGACACGAGCAGTACTTC,CASSELRHEQYF
TRBJ1-2,many,TRBV12-3/TRBV12-4,NA,TGTGCCAGCGGGGACGTCTATGGCTACACCTTC,CASGDVYGYTF
TRBJ2-4,many,TRBV6-2/TRBV6-3,NA,TGTGCCAGCACTATAAGGGATTTCGCCATTCAGTACTTC,CASTIRDFAIQYF
TRBJ2-7,many,TRBV20-1,NA,TGCAGTGCACAGCCCCCCAGGGGACTGTCCCACGAGCAGTACTTC,CSAQPPRGLSHEQYF
TRBJ1-2,once,TRBV12-3/TRBV12-4,TRBD1,TGTGCCAGCAGTAGAAGACAGGGTGGCTATGGCTACACCTTC,CASSRRQGGYGYTF
TRBJ2-7,many,TRBV7-8,TRBD1,TGTGCCAGCAGCCGCGACAGGGTAAACGAGCAGTACTTC,CASSRDRVNEQYF
TRBJ2-1,many,TRBV5-1,NA,TGCGCCAGCAGGTACAGCTACAATGAGCAGTTCTTC,CASRYSYNEQFF
TRBJ2-4,many,TRBV9,NA,TGTGCCAGCAGCGCAGGACCGCTAAACATTCAGTACTTC,CASSAGPLNIQYF
TRBJ1-5,many,TRBV15,TRBD1,TGTGCCACCAGGGACAGGAACCCCCTTAGCAATCAGCCCCAGCATTTT,CATRDRNPLSNQPQHF
TRBJ2-7,NA,TRBV20-1,NA,TGCAGTGCCCTCTTTGGCGGGACCTACGAGCAGTACTTC,CSALFGGTYEQYF
TRBJ1-1,many,TRBV12-3/TRBV12-4,TRBD1,TGTGCCAGCAGATCGACAGGGGGTCACACTGAAGCTTTCTTT,CASRSTGGHTEAFF
TRBJ2-4,many,TRBV3-1,NA,TGTGCCAGCAGCCAAGACAGGCTCATTCAGTACTTC,CASSQDRLIQYF
TRBJ2-2,many,TRBV6-1,TRBD2,TGTGCCAGCCCTGGACTAGCGAAGGGTGTCACCGGGGAGCTGTTTTTT,CASPGLAKGVTGELFF
TRBJ2-5,many,TRBV15,NA,TGTGCCACCAGCAGCCCTTGGAGGGAAGAGACCCAGTACTTC,CATSSPWREETQYF
TRBJ1-2,many,TRBV5-1,NA,TGCGCCAGCGGAATAGGGTTAGGATATGGCTACACCTTC,CASGIGLGYGYTF
TRBJ2-7,few,TRBV10-2,NA,TGCGCCAGCAGGGGTAGCGGAGTCTACGAGCAGTACTTC,CASRGSGVYEQYF
TRBJ2-2,few,TRBV2,NA,TGTGCCAGCAGTGAGAGTCAGGGGGGATTTTGGGACCCGGCCGGGGAGCTGTTTTTT,CASSESQGGFWDPAGELFF
TRBJ2-7,NA,TRBV11-3,TRBD1,TGTGCCAGCAAAGACAGGGGGCTCACCTACGAGCAGTACTTC,CASKDRGLTYEQYF
TRBJ2-2,NA,TRBV18,NA,TGTGCCAGCTCACCACCTGGCAGGGACACCGGGGAGCTGTTTTTT,CASSPPGRDTGELFF
TRBJ1-2,many,TRBV6-1,NA,TGTGCCAGCAGTGAAGTCTCGGGGCAGATATCTAACTATGGCTACACCTTC,CASSEVSGQISNYGYTF
TRBJ2-7,many,TRBV7-9,NA,TGTGCCAGCAGCCTACAGGGAGTGAGCTACGAGCAGTACTTC,CASSLQGVSYEQYF
TRBJ2-5,many,TRBV20-1,NA,TGCAGTGCCGAAATTCAAGAGACCCAGTACTTC,CSAEIQETQYF
TRBJ1-5,many,TRBV19,NA,TGTGCCACCAGAAGGGGTTGGGGGGAAGGTCAGCCCCAGCATTTT,CATRRGWGEGQPQHF
TRBJ1-5,many,TRBV24-1,NA,TGTGCCCTCGGGGAGGGGAAGGGGCAGCCCCAGCATTTT,CALGEGKGQPQHF
TRBJ2-5,many,TRBV20-1,NA,TGCAGTGCGGGAACAGTAGAGACCCAGTACTTC,CSAGTVETQYF
TRBJ2-7,many,TRBV6-5,TRBD2,TGTGCCAGCAGCCGCCGGACTAGCGGGACTTCCTACGAGCAGTACTTC,CASSRRTSGTSYEQYF
TRBJ1-1,many,TRBV6-2/TRBV6-3,NA,TGTGCCAGCAGTTACTCGATGGTCGGGACTTCTGGATGGGGGACTGAAGCTTTCTTT,CASSYSMVGTSGWGTEAFF
TRBJ1-2,many,TRBV2,NA,TGTGCCAGCACCGATTACTATGGCTACACCTTC,CASTDYYGYTF
TRBJ1-1,NA,TRBV4-2,NA,TGTGCCAGCAGCCAAGGGGGTTCGGTTGAAGCTTTCTTT,CASSQGGSVEAFF
TRBJ1-1,many,TRBV12-3/TRBV12-4,NA,TGTGCCAGCAGTTTAGTTACCAGGGGACTAGCAGCAACGGATGAAGCTTTCTTT,CASSLVTRGLAATDEAFF
TRBJ2-2,many,TRBV19,TRBD1,TGTGCCAGTAGTATAGCGGCAGGGGGTCACGGGGAGCTGTTTTTT,CASSIAAGGHGELFF